This T cell receptor (beta chain) appears in the sequencing data of a study of CD8 T cells in ankylosing spondylitis. Study outcomes and limitations: Clones linked to disease, bearing a CD8+ phenotype, were relatively rare in peripheral blood. Blood from ankylosing spondylitis patients appeared to carry a characteristic roughly 8-variant TCR beta motif. Significant enrichment of disease-linked clones was reportedly seen in matched ankylosing spondylitis synovial fluid. Prior work had noted some motif variants in reactive arthritis blood and synovial fluid.

Looked up from germline, CDR1 is SGHRS and CDR2 is YFSETQ. This CDR3 spans 12 amino acids. V was clipped by 2 bases and J by 6 bases; unmatched bases: 1. This clonotype was seen ten or more times. Its cognate antigen is unknown. TCR beta libraries were made by quantitative 5'-RACE with molecular barcodes. TCRdb analysed the 5' RACE reads with MiXCR anew, one entry per CDR3 protein. This sample has hundreds of thousands of distinct CDR3 sequences, with 12% found just once. The chain has TRBV5-1 and TRBJ1-2, with TRBD1 matching 7 bases. The sample was blood, either unsorted or a sorted T cell fraction (not recorded which). The receptor was isolated from a male donor with ankylosing spondylitis. The CDR3 bases are TGCGCCAGCAGCTTCGACAGGGATGGCTACACCTTC. Its protein product is CASSFDRDGYTF.